The 9 T cell receptor beta chains in this list originate from one sample, sequenced in a study of blood T cell repertoires in COVID-19. The method was immunoSEQ multiplex PCR; TCRdb's version includes in-frame clones alone and lacks a portion of them. The table includes tens of thousands of clones, approximately 89% detected once. Sequenced material: peripheral blood. Receptors were obtained from a man of 80 years or more with acute or convalescent COVID-19.

The chain has TRBV3-1 (or the pseudogene TRBV3-2) and TRBJ2-1, with D unclear. The germline V gene has CDR1 LGHDT and CDR2 YNNKEL (reference sequence). Between the trimmed V and J ends, which lost 1 base and 8 bases, there was a span of 6 bases. This CDR3 spans 12 amino acids. This CDR3 is CASSQVVYEQFF. DNA of the CDR3: TGTGCCAGCAGCCAAGTCGTCTATGAGCAGTTCTTC.

V and J are TRBV11-2 and TRBJ2-5, with D tentatively TRBD1 (6 bases). V dropped 5 bases and J dropped 5 bases, with 21 bases sitting between them. The CDR3 is 16 amino acids. Per the germline V gene, CDR1 is SGHAT and CDR2 is FQNNGV. Here the CDR3 reads CASSKILGRGQETQYF. CDR3 nucleotides: TGTGCCAGCAGCAAAATCCTCGGCAGGGGCCAGGAGACCCAGTACTTC.

The chain uses TRBV19 and TRBJ2-7; no clear D gene. V dropped 5 bases and J dropped 5 bases, with 13 bases sitting between them. The CDR3 consists of 13 residues. Germline V gives CDR1 LNHDA, CDR2 SQIVND (reference sequence). CDR3 protein: CASSPPLGHEQYF. In DNA, the CDR3 is TGTGCCAGTAGTCCCCCTCTAGGCCACGAGCAGTACTTC. The full variable domain, its missing parts supplied by reference TRBV19 and TRBJ2-7, is DGGITQSPKYLFRKEGQNVTLSCEQNLNHDAMYWYRQDPGQGLRLIYYSQIVNDFQKGDIAEGYSVSREKKESFPLTVTSAQKNPTAFYLCASSPPLGHEQYFGPGTRLTVT.

This clone showed up just once. The rearrangement uses TRBV7-2 and TRBJ2-3; 16 bases align to TRBD2. This CDR3 comprises 16 residues. CDR1 is SGHTA and CDR2 is FQGNSA in the germline V gene. Trimming removed 3 bases from V and 8 bases from J; junction bases left unmatched: 5. The chain's CDR3 is CASSLEGLAGGRTQYF. For the CDR3, the DNA is TGTGCCAGCAGCTTGGAGGGACTAGCGGGAGGGCGTACGCAGTATTTT.

The chain recombines TRBV11-3 with TRBJ2-7, with D maybe TRBD2 (5 bases). Germline-derived CDR1 and CDR2 are SGHNT and YENEEA. Trimming cost V 3 bases and J 6 bases, with 15 bases left between them. The CDR3 spans 14 residues. DNA for the CDR3: TGTGCCAGCAGCTTCGCCGGGGTTTCGTCCGAGCAGTACTTC. Translated: CASSFAGVSSEQYF.

The CDR3 DNA is TGTGCCAGCAGCCCAAGGGGCAGGGTTGCGGATACGCAGTATTTT. Translation gives CASSPRGRVADTQYF. The rearrangement links TRBV7-2 to TRBJ2-3; TRBD1 might be the D (5 bases). Germline CDR1 is SGHTA and CDR2 is FQGNSA. This CDR3 contains 15 residues. Trimming pared 5 bases from V and 6 bases from J, leaving 18 bases between.

A single count supports this clone. V usage is TRBV5-1 and J usage is TRBJ2-7, with D possibly TRBD1 on 5 matching bases. Germline CDR1 SGHRS, CDR2 YFSETQ. V was trimmed by 3 bases and J by 2 bases, leaving 12 bases between them. The CDR3 covers 14 residues. CDR3 sequence: CASSSDSVAYEQYF. CDR3 coding DNA: TGCGCCAGCAGCTCAGACAGTGTAGCCTACGAGCAGTACTTC.

The chain carries TRBV10-2 and TRBJ2-1; the D gene is possibly TRBD1 (5 bases). The germline CDR1 and CDR2 sequences are WSHSY and SAAADI. This CDR3 has 14 amino acids. With 9 bases removed from V and 2 bases from J, the gap between germline ends came to 14 bases. CDR3 nucleotide sequence: TGCGCCAGACATGTGATGACAGCCTACAATGAGCAGTTCTTC. Residues: CARHVMTAYNEQFF.

This chain joins TRBV3-1 (or the pseudogene TRBV3-2) and TRBJ1-2; D not certain. CDR1 is LGHDT, CDR2 YNNKEL, per germline (reference sequence). The CDR3 has 14 residues. With 1 base removed from V and 3 bases from J, the gap between germline ends came to 9 bases. The CDR3 bases are TGTGCCAGCAGCCAAGTCGACGCGGACTATGGCTACACCTTC. It translates to CASSQVDADYGYTF.